This paragraph reports one TCR beta chain. Its antigen remains unidentified. V gave up 1 base and J gave up 8 bases, with 18 bases separating them. CDR1 and CDR2 (germline): SGDLS, YYNGEE. The CDR3 length is 15 residues. The record originates from a study of blood T cells in healthy people across ages. Overall study findings and caveats: Naive T cell percentage and TCR beta diversity correlated strongly. PBMCs were not sorted, which prevented a conclusive comparison of naive versus antigen-experienced cells. Shifts in expanded clonotypes may have been confounded by donor CMV status, which was unknown.

PCR was performed a second time for roughly 7 to 11 cycles using a sample-barcoded 5' primer and a J-beta primer mix. TCRdb processed the 5' RACE reads anew with MiXCR; each CDR3 protein has one entry. In the table there are over a million distinct CDR3 sequences, 35% to 45% of which are singletons. The specimen was blood. The chain joins TRBV9 to TRBJ1-2; D not resolved. The TCR comes from a woman between 18 and 30 years old in good health. CDR3 residues: CASSVWEGTGRGYTF. The CDR3 coding sequence is TGTGCCAGCAGCGTATGGGAAGGAACCGGCCGGGGCTACACCTTC.